Below, 10 T cell receptor beta chains from the same sample are listed, as sequenced in a study of shared T cell receptors in the human thymus. Only in-frame clones appear in the TCRdb table, and some are missing; sequencing was by immunoSEQ multiplex PCR. Of around 340,000 clones listed, roughly 94% were seen once; the top ten hold roughly 0.02%. Input material: thymocytes. These receptors were obtained from a human donor.

This chain links TRBV18 with TRBJ2-5; TRBD2 matches at 7 bases. From germline, CDR1 is KGHSH and CDR2 LQKENI. After removal of 0 bases from V and 4 bases from J, the junction contained 11 bases not matched to a gene. CDR3 length: 17 residues. The CDR3 bases are TGTGCCAGCTCACCACCCACGACTATGACTAGCTCAGAGACCCAGTACTTC. It yields the protein CASSPPTTMTSSETQYF. Based on the CDR3 plus reference TRBV18 and TRBJ2-5, the full variable domain is NAGVMQNPRHLVRRRGQEARLRCSPMKGHSHVYWYRQLPEEGLKFMVYLQKENIIDESGMPKERFSAEFPKEGPSILRIQQVVRGDSAAYFCASSPPTTMTSSETQYFGPGTRLLVL.

V is TRBV2 and J is TRBJ1-5, with 7 bases identical to TRBD1. Germline trimming cut 5 bases from V and 3 bases from J; bases unmatched to any gene: 16. The CDR3 runs 18 residues. CDR1 and CDR2 from the germline V gene are SNHLY and FYNNEI. The CDR3 sequence: CASSLGQAKATFNQPQHF. The DNA of the CDR3 is TGTGCCAGCAGTTTAGGACAGGCGAAAGCGACATTCAATCAGCCCCAGCATTTT. Full variable domain (outside the CDR3, taken from reference TRBV2 and TRBJ1-5): EPEVTQTPSHQVTQMGQEVILRCVPISNHLYFYWYRQILGQKVEFLVSFYNNEISEKSEIFDDQFSVERPDGSNFTLKIRSTKLEDSAMYFCASSLGQAKATFNQPQHFGDGTRLSIL.

This chain connects TRBV28 to TRBJ2-2; 10 nucleotides agree with TRBD1. CDR3 size: 15 residues. CDR1 MDHEN and CDR2 SYDVKM come from the germline V gene. V was clipped by 8 bases and J by 3 bases; unmatched bases: 6. The DNA of the CDR3 is TGTGCCAGCCCGACAGGGGGCCGCGACACCGGGGAGCTGTTTTTT. This gives the protein CASPTGGRDTGELFF. The variable domain in full, with the rest retrieved from reference TRBV28 and TRBJ2-2, is DVKVTQSSRYLVKRTGEKVFLECVQDMDHENMFWYRQDPGLGLRLIYFSYDVKMKEKGDIPEGYSVSREKKERFSLILESASTNQTSMYLCASPTGGRDTGELFFGEGSRLTVL.

This chain uses TRBV4-1 with TRBJ2-3; maybe TRBD1 (6 bases). V lost 0 bases to trimming and J lost 6 bases, with 10 bases between them. The CDR3 totals 14 residues. CDR1 and CDR2 from the germline V gene are MGHRA and YSYEKL. Here the CDR3 reads CASSQDPRGDTQYF. In DNA form, the CDR3 reads TGCGCCAGCAGCCAAGACCCCAGGGGCGATACGCAGTATTTT.

In DNA, the CDR3 is TGTGCCAGCAATGTGGGAGGACTAGCGGGTGGCAATGAGCAGTTCTTC. This translates into CASNVGGLAGGNEQFF. The rearrangement joins TRBV27 to TRBJ2-1; 11 bases agree with TRBD2. There are 16 residues in the CDR3. Losses at the gene ends were 7 bases for V and 6 bases for J; bases not matched to a gene: 11. CDR1 and CDR2 (germline): MNHEY, SMNVEV (reference sequence).

The chain has TRBV19 and TRBJ2-7, with D maybe TRBD2 (5 bases). V shed 2 bases and J shed 5 bases, with 13 bases lying between them. This CDR3 has 14 residues. The germline gives CDR1 LNHDA, CDR2 SQIVND (reference sequence). CDR3 loop: CASSIRGKGHEQYF. The CDR3 DNA reads TGTGCCAGTAGTATACGGGGAAAGGGCCACGAGCAGTACTTC.

The gene calls are TRBV28 and TRBJ1-2; 7 bases map to TRBD1. Germline lookup yields CDR1 MDHEN and CDR2 SYDVKM. The V segment lost 5 bases and the J segment 2 bases; nucleotides outside the gene matches: 14. The CDR3 loop spans 17 amino acids. The CDR3 region has the DNA TGTGCCAGCAGTCGCAACGCCGGGACAGTAAGGAACTATGGCTACACCTTC. Translation: CASSRNAGTVRNYGYTF.

V is TRBV27 and J is TRBJ2-1; the match to TRBD2 covers 10 bases. The germline gives CDR1 MNHEY, CDR2 SMNVEV (reference sequence). CDR3 length equals 15 residues. V lost 2 bases to trimming and J lost 6 bases; unmatched junction nucleotides: 4. The CDR3 loop is CASSLVLAGINEQFF. The CDR3 coding sequence is TGTGCCAGCAGTTTAGTACTAGCGGGAATCAATGAGCAGTTCTTC.

The chain links TRBV7-6 to TRBJ2-5; 8 bases are shared with TRBD2. Unmatched junction bases numbered 9, after V lost 0 bases and J lost 6 bases. The CDR3 has 16 amino acids. Per the germline V gene, CDR1 is SGHVS and CDR2 is FNYEAQ. The CDR3 protein is CASSLANSGIHQTQYF. CDR3 bases: TGTGCCAGCAGCTTAGCTAATAGCGGGATTCACCAGACCCAGTACTTC.

This sequence joins TRBV10-3 and TRBJ2-3; 8 nucleotides match TRBD1. This CDR3 comprises 17 residues. V was pared by 0 bases and J by 5 bases, with 10 bases of the junction left unmatched. Germline V CDR1 and CDR2: ENHRY, SYGVKD. The CDR3 bases are TGTGCCATCAGTGAGTCTGTGACAGGGGTTAGAGAAGATACGCAGTATTTT. Encoded protein: CAISESVTGVREDTQYF.